These 14 T cell receptor beta chains were all obtained from the same sample, sequenced in a study of shared clonotypes between healthy human individuals. Only CD45RO-negative cells positively selected for CCR7 counted as naive CD8 cells, so terminally differentiated effector memory CD45RA+ cells were excluded. Repertoires were generated with immunoSEQ multiplex PCR, while TCRdb's copy carries only in-frame clones and drops some. The table records roughly 1,800,000 clones, about 95% of them present only once. Sequences were obtained from naive CD8+ T cells sorted from blood. All receptors derive from a young man in good health.

The chain links TRBV21-1 to TRBJ2-7; the DNA was not compared with TRBD2, the D call given in the table. TRBV21-1 is listed as a pseudogene. This CDR3 comprises 18 residues. The CDR3 is CASSKHLGRAGGSYEQYF. The CDR3 DNA reads as TGTGCCAGCAGCAAACATTTGGGACGAGCGGGGGGTTCCTACGAGCAGTACTTC.

The chain employs TRBV27 and TRBJ2-3; TRBD1 matches 10 bases. The CDR3 sequence is 17 residues long. Germline CDR1 and CDR2: MNHEY and SMNVEV (reference sequence). Trimming at V came to 3 bases and at J to 2 bases, leaving 8 bases not matched to a gene. The CDR3 bases are TGTGCCAGCAGTTTTAGCTTCGGGACAGGGGACACAGATACGCAGTATTTT. This codes for CASSFSFGTGDTDTQYF.

The chain has TRBV5-6 and TRBJ2-3, with no clear D. The V gene's germline CDR1 is SGHDT and CDR2 YYEEEE. Trimming pared 0 bases from V and 2 bases from J, leaving 4 bases between. The CDR3 covers 13 residues. The CDR3 nucleotides are TGTGCCAGCAGCTTGGAGGTCACAGATACGCAGTATTTT. This sequence encodes CASSLEVTDTQYF.

The chain has TRBV7-3 and TRBJ1-1; 7 bases match TRBD1. V lost 1 base to trimming and J lost 3 bases; unmatched junction nucleotides: 2. The CDR3 is 14 residues long. The germline V gene encodes CDR1 SGHTA and CDR2 FQGTGA. In DNA form, the CDR3 reads TGTGCCAGCAGCTTAAGAGGGGGCGACACTGAAGCTTTCTTT. Translation: CASSLRGGDTEAFF.

The CDR3 nucleotides are TGTGCCAGCAGCTTAGCACAGTATGGGGAGACCCAGTACTTC. It encodes CASSLAQYGETQYF. This chain uses TRBV13 with TRBJ2-5, with D unresolved. The CDR3 is 14 amino acids. V lost 1 base and J 5 bases, leaving 11 bases between the germline ends. Germline CDR1 PRHDT, CDR2 FYEKMQ (reference sequence). The whole variable domain, filled in from reference TRBV13 and TRBJ2-5, reads AAGVIQSPRHLIKEKRETATLKCYPIPRHDTVYWYQQGPGQDPQFLISFYEKMQSDKGSIPDRFSAQQFSDYHSELNMSSLELGDSALYFCASSLAQYGETQYFGPGTRLLVL.

Concerning this clone itself: The sample has other DNA sequences that encode this CDR3 too. This chain joins TRBV7-6 and TRBJ1-1; 8 bases align to TRBD1. V trimming: 4 bases; J trimming: 2 bases; junction bases outside the gene matches: 3. The germline CDR1 and CDR2 sequences are SGHVS and FNYEAQ. The CDR3 contains 14 residues. CDR3 region: CASSSGQGNTEAFF. The DNA for the CDR3 is TGTGCCAGCAGCTCCGGACAGGGCAACACTGAAGCTTTCTTT.

This chain connects TRBV9 to TRBJ2-1; the match to TRBD2 covers 10 bases. CDR1 is SGDLS, CDR2 YYNGEE, per germline. The V segment lost 5 bases and the J segment 5 bases; nucleotides outside the gene matches: 13. The CDR3 sequence is 17 residues long. Here the CDR3 reads CASREGAGLAENNEQFF. The CDR3 DNA is TGTGCCAGCAGAGAGGGGGCCGGACTAGCGGAAAACAATGAGCAGTTCTTC. The entire variable domain, with the rest obtained from reference TRBV9 and TRBJ2-1, is as follows: DSGVTQTPKHLITATGQRVTLRCSPRSGDLSVYWYQQSLDQGLQFLIQYYNGEERAKGNILERFSAQQFPDLHSELNLSSLELGDSALYFCASREGAGLAENNEQFFGPGTRLTVL.

This chain connects TRBV27 to TRBJ2-2; D ambiguous. This CDR3 has 12 residues. Germline CDR1 and CDR2: MNHEY and SMNVEV (reference sequence). V lost 8 bases to trimming and J lost 6 bases, with 10 bases between them. CDR3 amino acids: CASAAAPGELFF. The CDR3 DNA reads TGTGCCAGCGCCGCGGCGCCCGGGGAGCTGTTTTTT.

Comments on this clone: The identical CDR3 is also encoded by other nucleotide sequences in the sample. This chain links TRBV19 with TRBJ1-5; the match to TRBD1 covers 7 bases. V gave up 6 bases and J gave up 0 bases; unmatched junction bases: 5. The length of the CDR3 is 15 residues. Germline V CDR1 and CDR2: LNHDA, SQIVND (reference sequence). CDR3 bases: TGTGCCAGTAGCCCGACAGGGTATAGCAATCAGCCCCAGCATTTT. Residues: CASSPTGYSNQPQHF.

In regard to this clone: The sample carries other DNA sequences with the same CDR3. The J gene is TRBJ2-7, the V gene TRBV5-4; TRBD1 aligns across 11 bases. The germline CDR1 and CDR2 sequences are SGHNT and YYREEE (reference sequence). CDR3 size: 15 residues. With 2 bases clipped from V and 4 bases from J, the junction kept 5 bases outside the gene matches. The DNA of the CDR3 is TGTGCCAGCAGCTTAGGACAGGGGGCTTCTTACGAGCAGTACTTC. Residues: CASSLGQGASYEQYF.

The chain recombines TRBV7-6 with TRBJ1-1; maybe TRBD1 (5 bases). The V end was cut by 8 bases, the J end by 5 bases, with 9 bases between. Germline CDR1 SGHVS, CDR2 FNYEAQ. This CDR3 has 11 amino acids. This chain's CDR3 is CASHRGTEAFF. CDR3 DNA: TGTGCCAGCCACCGGGGGACTGAAGCTTTCTTT. Full variable domain (remainder filled in from reference TRBV7-6 and TRBJ1-1): GAGVSQSPRYKVTKRGQDVALRCDPISGHVSLYWYRQALGQGPEFLTYFNYEAQQDKSGLPNDRFSAERPEGSISTLTIQRTEQRDSAMYRCASHRGTEAFFGQGTRLTVV.

The gene calls are TRBV5-8 and TRBJ1-2; 9 positions agree with TRBD1. Germline trimming cut 0 bases from V and 4 bases from J; bases unmatched to any gene: 7. The CDR3 sequence is 16 residues long. Germline loops: CDR1 SGHTS, CDR2 YDEGEE. The DNA for the CDR3 is TGTGCCAGCAGCTTGGGGGAAGGGACAGGGCTCTATGGCTACACCTTC. It is translated as CASSLGEGTGLYGYTF.

The chain links TRBV27 to TRBJ2-7, with TRBD1 matching over 10 bases. The germline V gene has CDR1 MNHEY and CDR2 SMNVEV (reference sequence). The CDR3 totals 14 residues. J lost 5 bases, V lost 2 bases, and 3 bases had no gene match. In DNA form, the CDR3 reads TGTGCCAGCAGTTTAGGGACAGGGGACGACGAGCAGTACTTC. This codes for CASSLGTGDDEQYF.

This chain joins TRBV2 and TRBJ2-3; 7 bases map to TRBD2. The germline V gene has CDR1 SNHLY and CDR2 FYNNEI. The CDR3 totals 13 residues. J lost 1 base, V lost 7 bases, and 2 bases had no gene match. The CDR3 bases are TGTGCCAGCAAGGGACTACGCACAGATACGCAGTATTTT. It translates to CASKGLRTDTQYF.